The source of this TCR beta chain is a study of identical twins. At least ten counts were recorded for this clonotype. Its antigen is unidentified. The study, taken as a whole, reports: The analysis was cross-sectional rather than longitudinal within donors. Out-of-frame sharing of TCR alpha in monozygotic twins was underestimated by models.

Each CDR3 protein is one row after TCRdb ran MiXCR on the 5' RACE reads. This table holds about 730,000 distinct CDR3 sequences, roughly 20% found once. Another study also made use of these data, one on T cells expressing NK-cell markers. From that study: Among the eight sequenced donors, seven tested HCMV-seropositive and one tested seronegative.

The TCR comes from a woman aged 18-29 years in good health. The sequenced sample was PBMCs.

The CDR3 DNA follows: TGTGCCAGCAGTTTCACGGGCGGTGAGCAGTTCTTC. Amino acids: CASSFTGGEQFF. The chain has TRBV27 and TRBJ2-1; D gene ambiguous. In germline, CDR1 is MNHEY, CDR2 SMNVEV (reference sequence). The V end lost 3 bases, the J end lost 9 bases, and 9 bases lay between the germline ends. The CDR3 spans 12 residues.